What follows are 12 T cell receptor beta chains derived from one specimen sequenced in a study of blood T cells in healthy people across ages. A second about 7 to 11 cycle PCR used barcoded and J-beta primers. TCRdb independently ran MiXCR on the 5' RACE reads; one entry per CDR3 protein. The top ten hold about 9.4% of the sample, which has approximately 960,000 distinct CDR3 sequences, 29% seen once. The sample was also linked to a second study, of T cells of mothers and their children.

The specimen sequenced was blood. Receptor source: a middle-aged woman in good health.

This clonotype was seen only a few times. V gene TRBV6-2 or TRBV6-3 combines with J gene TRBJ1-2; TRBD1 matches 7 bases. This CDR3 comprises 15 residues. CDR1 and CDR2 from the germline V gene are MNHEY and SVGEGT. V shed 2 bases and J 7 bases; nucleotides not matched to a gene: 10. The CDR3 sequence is CASSYATGSGSGYTF. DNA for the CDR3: TGTGCCAGCAGTTACGCGACAGGGAGCGGTTCTGGCTACACCTTC.

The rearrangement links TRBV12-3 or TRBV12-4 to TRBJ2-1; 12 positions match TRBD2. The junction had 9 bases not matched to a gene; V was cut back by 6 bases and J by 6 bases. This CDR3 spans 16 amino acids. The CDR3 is CASRGLLAGGLNEQFF. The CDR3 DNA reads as TGTGCCAGCAGGGGGCTACTAGCGGGGGGCCTCAATGAGCAGTTCTTC.

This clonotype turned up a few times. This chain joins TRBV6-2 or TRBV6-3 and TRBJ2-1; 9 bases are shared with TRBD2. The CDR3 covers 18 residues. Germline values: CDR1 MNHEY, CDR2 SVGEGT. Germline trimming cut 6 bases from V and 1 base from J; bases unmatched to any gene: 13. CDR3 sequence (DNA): TGTGCCAGCAGGTCTCTTTTGGGCGGGGGGGCGTCCTACAATGAGCAGTTCTTC. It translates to CASRSLLGGGASYNEQFF.

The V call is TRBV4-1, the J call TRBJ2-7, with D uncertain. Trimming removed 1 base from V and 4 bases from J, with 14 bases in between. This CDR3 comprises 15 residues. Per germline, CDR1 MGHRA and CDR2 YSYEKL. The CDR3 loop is CASSQGPDGTYEQYF. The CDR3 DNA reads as TGCGCCAGCAGCCAAGGACCCGATGGCACGTACGAGCAGTACTTC.

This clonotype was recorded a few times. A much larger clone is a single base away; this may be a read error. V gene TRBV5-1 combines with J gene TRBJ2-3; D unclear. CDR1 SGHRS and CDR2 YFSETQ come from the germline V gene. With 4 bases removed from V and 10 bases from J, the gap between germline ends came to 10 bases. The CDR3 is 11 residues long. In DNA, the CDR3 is TGCGCCAGCAGCAGGGATGATGCGCAGTATTTT. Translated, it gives CASSRDDAQYF.

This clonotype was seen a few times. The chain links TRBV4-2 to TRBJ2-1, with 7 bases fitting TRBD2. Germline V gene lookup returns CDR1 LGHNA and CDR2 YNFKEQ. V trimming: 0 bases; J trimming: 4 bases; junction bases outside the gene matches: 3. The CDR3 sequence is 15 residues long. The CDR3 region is CASSQESGEYNEQFF. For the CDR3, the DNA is TGTGCCAGCAGCCAAGAGAGCGGGGAGTACAATGAGCAGTTCTTC.

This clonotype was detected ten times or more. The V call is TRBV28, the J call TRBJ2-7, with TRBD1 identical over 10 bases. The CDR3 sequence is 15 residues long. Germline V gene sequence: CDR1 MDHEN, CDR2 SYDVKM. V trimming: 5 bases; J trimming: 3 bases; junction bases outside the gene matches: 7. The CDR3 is CASSVTGGSYYEQYF. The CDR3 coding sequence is TGTGCCAGCAGTGTGACAGGGGGCTCGTACTACGAGCAGTACTTC. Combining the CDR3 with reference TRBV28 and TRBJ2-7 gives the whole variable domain DVKVTQSSRYLVKRTGEKVFLECVQDMDHENMFWYRQDPGLGLRLIYFSYDVKMKEKGDIPEGYSVSREKKERFSLILESASTNQTSMYLCASSVTGGSYYEQYFGPGTRLTVT.

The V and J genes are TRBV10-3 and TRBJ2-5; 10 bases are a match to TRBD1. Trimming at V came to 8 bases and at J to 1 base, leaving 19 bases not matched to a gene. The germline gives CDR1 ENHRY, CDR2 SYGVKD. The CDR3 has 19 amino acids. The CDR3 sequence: CAIAESGQGTGAVQETQYF. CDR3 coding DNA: TGTGCCATCGCCGAATCGGGGCAGGGGACAGGGGCCGTCCAAGAGACCCAGTACTTC.

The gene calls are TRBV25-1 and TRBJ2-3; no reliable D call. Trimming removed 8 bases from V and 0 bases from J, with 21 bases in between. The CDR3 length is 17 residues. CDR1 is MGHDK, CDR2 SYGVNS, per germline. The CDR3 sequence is CASSPQVALTSTDTQYF. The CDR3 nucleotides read TGTGCCAGCTCCCCCCAGGTTGCTCTGACTAGCACAGATACGCAGTATTTT.

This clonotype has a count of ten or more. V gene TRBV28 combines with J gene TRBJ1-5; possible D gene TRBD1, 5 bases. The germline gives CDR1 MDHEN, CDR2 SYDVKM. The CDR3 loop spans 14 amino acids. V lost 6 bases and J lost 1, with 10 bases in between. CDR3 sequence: CASRERQSNQPQHF. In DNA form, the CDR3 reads TGTGCCAGCAGGGAACGACAGAGCAATCAGCCCCAGCATTTT.

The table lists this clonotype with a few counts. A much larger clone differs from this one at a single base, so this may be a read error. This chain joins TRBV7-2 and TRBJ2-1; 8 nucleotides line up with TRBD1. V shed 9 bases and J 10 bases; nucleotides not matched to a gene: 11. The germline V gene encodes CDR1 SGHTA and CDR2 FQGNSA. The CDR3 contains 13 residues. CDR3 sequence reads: CASGQGGTYEQFF. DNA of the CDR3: TGTGCCAGTGGACAGGGTGGAACCTACGAGCAGTTCTTC.

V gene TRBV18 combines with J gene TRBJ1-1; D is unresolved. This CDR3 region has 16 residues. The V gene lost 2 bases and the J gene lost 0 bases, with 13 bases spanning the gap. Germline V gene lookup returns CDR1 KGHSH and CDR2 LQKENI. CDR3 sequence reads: CASSPRSGNLNTEAFF. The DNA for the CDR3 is TGTGCCAGCTCACCAAGATCGGGGAACTTGAACACTGAAGCTTTCTTT.